The 7 T cell receptor beta chains presented below share a single source sample, sequenced in a study of human versus mouse CDR3 diversity and MHC coevolution. Produced via immunoSEQ multiplex PCR; TCRdb's table is partial and in-frame only. In the table there are about 83,000 clones, 85% to 95% of which are singletons. The sample taken for sequencing was naive CD4+ T cells from blood. This sample's subset: CD45RO-negative CD62L-positive naive CD4 T cells. Every receptor here comes from a person between 25 and 70 years old in good health.

This clone was found once. J is TRBJ2-1 and V is TRBV19; TRBD2 matches at 9 bases. Germline assignment: CDR1 LNHDA and CDR2 SQIVND (reference sequence). The V gene end was trimmed by 8 bases and the J gene end by 3 bases; junction bases not matched to a gene: 5. This CDR3 spans 14 amino acids. For the CDR3, the DNA is TGTGCCAGTCGCTCTAGCGGGGTCTACAATGAGCAGTTCTTC. This encodes CASRSSGVYNEQFF. The full variable domain, its missing parts supplied by reference TRBV19 and TRBJ2-1, is DGGITQSPKYLFRKEGQNVTLSCEQNLNHDAMYWYRQDPGQGLRLIYYSQIVNDFQKGDIAEGYSVSREKKESFPLTVTSAQKNPTAFYLCASRSSGVYNEQFFGPGTRLTVL.

This clone is a singleton in its sample. DNA of the CDR3: TGTGCCGCCGCAGGCGGGGTTACCAAAAACATTCAGTACTTC. It codes for CAAAGGVTKNIQYF. The genes are TRBV6-6 and TRBJ2-4; TRBD2 might be the D (6 bases). The length of the CDR3 is 14 residues. The V gene lost 11 bases and the J gene lost 2 bases, with 16 bases spanning the gap. CDR1 and CDR2 (germline): MNHNY, SVGAGI (reference sequence).

The V call is TRBV9, the J call TRBJ2-2; D is ambiguous. This CDR3 region has 14 residues. CDR1 is SGDLS, CDR2 YYNGEE, per germline. Trimming removed 0 bases from V and 7 bases from J, with 10 bases in between. CDR3 in amino acids: CASSVVAADGELFF. Written as DNA, the CDR3 is TGTGCCAGCAGCGTAGTGGCTGCTGACGGGGAGCTGTTTTTT.

J is TRBJ2-5 and V is TRBV4-2; tentatively, D is TRBD2 (5 bases). CDR3 length: 13 residues. Between the trimmed V and J ends, which lost 0 bases and 4 bases, there was a span of 6 bases. The germline V gene encodes CDR1 LGHNA and CDR2 YNFKEQ. The DNA for the CDR3 is TGTGCCAGCAGCCAAGAACTAGTAGAGACCCAGTACTTC. It encodes CASSQELVETQYF.

This sequence joins TRBV29-1 and TRBJ2-5, with D possibly matching TRBD2 (5 bases). V lost 4 bases, J lost 0 bases, and 9 bases lay in between. This CDR3 comprises 13 residues. The V gene's germline CDR1 is SQVTM and CDR2 ANQGSEA. The CDR3 spells CSVVGLYQETQYF. The CDR3 coding sequence is TGCAGCGTTGTAGGACTGTACCAAGAGACCCAGTACTTC.

The gene calls are TRBV7-2 and TRBJ2-6, with a tentative D call TRBD1 (6 bases). Looked up from germline, CDR1 is SGHTA and CDR2 is FQGNSA. The germline V and J ends were trimmed by 4 bases and 2 bases, with 12 bases remaining between them. There are 16 residues in the CDR3. In DNA form, the CDR3 reads TGTGCCAGCAGCTACCCGACAGGAGCTGGGGCCAACGTCCTGACTTTC. This gives the protein CASSYPTGAGANVLTF.

The CDR3 protein is CATSRPGLGGETQYF. The CDR3 DNA follows: TGTGCCACCAGCAGGCCGGGACTGGGGGGAGAGACCCAGTACTTC. The chain is built from TRBV15 and TRBJ2-5, with D tentatively TRBD2 (6 bases). This CDR3 comprises 15 residues. Per germline, CDR1 LNHNV and CDR2 YYDKDF (reference sequence). Trimming removed 3 bases at V and 4 bases at J, with 15 bases between. Drawing the rest from reference TRBV15 and TRBJ2-5, the complete variable domain is DAMVIQNPRYQVTQFGKPVTLSCSQTLNHNVMYWYQQKSSQAPKLLFHYYDKDFNNEADTPDNFQSRRPNTSFCFLDIRSPGLGDTAMYLCATSRPGLGGETQYFGPGTRLLVL.